A selection of T cell receptor beta chains follows, all from one sample in a study of T-cell memory formation after mild COVID-19. TCRdb fed the 5' RACE reads into MiXCR, producing one record per CDR3 protein. The sample includes fewer than 350,000 distinct CDR3 sequences, roughly 8.2% of them seen just once. Sequencing used PBMCs or a T cell subset sorted from them (not recorded which). The source is a man between 18 and 35 years old who had mild COVID-19 (a few samples of this study predate the infection). Cell type and time point are not known. CDR3s include the opening cysteine and the closing phenylalanine or tryptophan.

v_call cdr3_aa
TRBV11-2 CASSLVAANYGYTF
TRBV5-8 CASSAGTSGGISSGDTQYF
TRBV9 CASSVGPGVDIQYF
TRBV20-1 CSARVGGFYEQYF
TRBV29-1 CSAGTGINYGYTF
TRBV25-1 CASSEYTSYQPQHF
TRBV7-9 CASSLWGGQVTEAFF
TRBV10-3 CAIGGADTQYF
TRBV11-3 CASSPGTSGGNTGELFF
TRBV4-1 CASSHALWGQETQYF
TRBV12-3/TRBV12-4 CASSPNLTGELFF
TRBV7-9 CASSLAPGLAWYEQYF
TRBV28 CASSFLSYNEQFF
TRBV24-1 CATSDYGRDYGYTF
TRBV6-5 CASRTTGGSASTQYF
TRBV5-1 CASSARPAGPGELFF